This TCR beta chain appears in the sequencing data of a study of PD-1 blockade in mismatch repair-deficient tumors. Sequencing was performed with immunoSEQ multiplex PCR; in TCRdb, only in-frame clones are kept and a portion is missing. The sample consists of some 110,000 clones, 60% to 85% of them appearing once. Whole-study results and caveats: After pembrolizumab, tumor-resident clones rose rapidly, then generally contracted before radiologic responses.

As to this clone: Antigen unknown.

CDR3 length equals 15 residues. Germline-derived CDR1 and CDR2 are KGHSH and LQKENI. With 3 bases clipped from V and 3 bases from J, the junction kept 4 bases outside the gene matches. Source: peripheral blood, taken roughly 60 weeks after starting pembrolizumab. The chain has TRBV18 and TRBJ1-1; 10 nucleotides line up with TRBD1. The clonotype comes from an adult with mismatch repair-deficient cancer. CDR3 DNA sequence: TGTGCCAGCTCACCGGGACAGGGGAGGGACACTGAAGCTTTCTTT. Translated, it gives CASSPGQGRDTEAFF.